The sequence of this T cell receptor beta chain was determined in a study of T cell responses to AZD1222 COVID-19 vaccine. Study as a whole: It was second doses at about 4 or about 12 weeks that were pooled. The study, taken as a whole, reports: Baseline serology detected seropositivity in only six AZD1222 recipients.

Profiled with immunoSEQ multiplex PCR; TCRdb holds only in-frame clones, not every one. The sample carries over 100,000 clones, about nine tenths recorded once. The V gene lost 2 bases and the J gene lost 2 bases, with 10 bases spanning the gap. Germline V lookup: CDR1 GTSNPN, CDR2 SVGIG (reference sequence). There are 15 residues in the CDR3. Of note for this clone: Its antigen is undetermined.

The chain is built from TRBV30 and TRBJ2-6, with D maybe TRBD2 (5 bases). This TCR was sampled from an adult in good health. The source was peripheral blood, collected on day 0 of AZD1222 vaccination. CDR3 in amino acids: CAWSPRAAGANVLTF. The CDR3 DNA follows: TGTGCCTGGAGTCCCCGAGCGGCTGGGGCCAACGTCCTGACTTTC.